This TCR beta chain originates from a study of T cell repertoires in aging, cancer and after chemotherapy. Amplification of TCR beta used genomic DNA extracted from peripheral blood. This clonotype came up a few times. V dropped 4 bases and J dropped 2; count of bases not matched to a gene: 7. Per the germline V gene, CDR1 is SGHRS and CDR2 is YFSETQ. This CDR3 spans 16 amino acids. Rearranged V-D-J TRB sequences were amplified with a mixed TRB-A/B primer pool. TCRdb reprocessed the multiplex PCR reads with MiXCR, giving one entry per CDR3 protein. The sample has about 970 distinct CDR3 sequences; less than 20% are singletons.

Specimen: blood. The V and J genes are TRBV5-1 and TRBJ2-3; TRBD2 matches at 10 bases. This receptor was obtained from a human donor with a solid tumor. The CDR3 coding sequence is TGCGCCAGCAGCCAACAAGCGGGGGGGTACACAGATACGCAGTATTTT. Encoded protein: CASSQQAGGYTDTQYF.